This T cell receptor beta chain was identified during a study of blood T cell repertoires in COVID-19. The V gene lost 6 bases and the J gene lost 8 bases, with 13 bases spanning the gap. The CDR3 loop spans 12 amino acids. The V gene's germline CDR1 is LNHNV and CDR2 YYDKDF (reference sequence). The data were produced by immunoSEQ multiplex PCR, yet TCRdb's version contains in-frame clones alone and is incomplete. The repertoire includes a few hundred thousand clones, 85% to 90% of them detected once, and about 3.3% sits in the top ten. Participants, about 18 to 90 years old, spanned around 26 US areas.

This receptor was taken from a woman aged 18-35 years in a cohort exposed to, infected with or recovered from COVID-19 (not recorded which). Sequenced sample: PBMCs or T cells enriched from blood (not recorded which). The J gene is TRBJ1-1, the V gene TRBV15, with D perhaps matching TRBD1 (6 bases). The CDR3 loop reads CATRVDGGEAFF. CDR3 in DNA: TGTGCCACCAGGGTTGATGGGGGCGAAGCTTTCTTT.